These T cell receptor beta chains were read from a single sample in a study of neurological immune-mediated disorders. Via MiXCR, TCRdb re-called the 5' RACE reads, giving one row per CDR3 protein. The sample lists tens of thousands of distinct CDR3 sequences; more than 9.5% were seen once. What was sequenced was PBMCs. Receptor source: a man between 25 and 39 years old in good health. Each CDR3 is given with its conserved first and last residue. The D gene is left open where the match is weak. The size entry is marked missing in some rows and otherwise reads once, few, many or a size class.

j_gene	d_gene	v_gene	abundance	CDR3aa	CDR3nt
TRBJ2-1	TRBD2	TRBV7-3	many	CASSHGLAGEGSYNEQFF	TGTGCCAGCAGCCATGGACTAGCGGGAGAAGGTTCCTACAATGAGCAGTTCTTC
TRBJ2-1	NA	TRBV5-1	many	CASTWGDNEQFF	TGCGCCAGCACCTGGGGAGACAATGAGCAGTTCTTC
TRBJ1-5	NA	TRBV30	few	CAWSVTGNQPQHF	TGTGCCTGGAGTGTAACAGGGAATCAGCCCCAGCATTTT
TRBJ2-1	TRBD1	TRBV20-1	many	CSARAPDRDSSEQFF	TGCAGTGCTAGGGCCCCGGACAGGGATTCTAGTGAGCAGTTCTTC
TRBJ2-5	NA	TRBV14	many	CASSQDVWGTQYF	TGTGCCAGCAGCCAAGACGTATGGGGGACCCAGTACTTC
TRBJ2-3	NA	TRBV27	many	CASSLSTGDTQYF	TGTGCCAGCAGTTTATCCACGGGAGATACGCAGTATTTT
TRBJ2-7	NA	TRBV5-1	many	CASSLGGSDSYEQYF	TGCGCCAGCAGCTTGGGAGGTAGCGACTCCTACGAGCAGTACTTC
TRBJ2-5	NA	TRBV10-3	many	CAISETGRLQETQYF	TGTGCCATCAGTGAAACAGGGAGATTGCAAGAGACCCAGTACTTC
TRBJ1-4	TRBD1	TRBV20-1	many	CSARDLPGGYSNEKLFF	TGCAGTGCTAGAGATCTACCAGGGGGCTATTCTAATGAAAAACTGTTTTTT
TRBJ2-3	NA	TRBV19	once	CASSSVSGGMWTDTQYF	TGTGCCAGTAGTTCGGTCTCAGGCGGGATGTGGACAGATACGCAGTATTTT
TRBJ2-3	NA	TRBV5-1	NA	CASSFYICSAIASGSVDTQYF	NA
TRBJ2-3	NA	TRBV20-1	many	CSARGSDTQYF	TGCAGTGCTAGAGGCTCAGATACGCAGTATTTT
TRBJ2-2	NA	TRBV7-6	NA	CASSLRSVTGELFF	TGTGCCAGCAGCTTAAGATCGGTCACCGGGGAGCTGTTTTTT
TRBJ1-5	TRBD1	TRBV4-1	many	CASSQEISGGSGQPQHF	TGCGCCAGCAGCCAAGAAATTTCAGGGGGGTCCGGTCAGCCCCAGCATTTT
TRBJ2-7	TRBD1	TRBV20-1	many	CSARSPGTGNMYEQYF	TGCAGTGCTAGAAGCCCAGGGACAGGGAATATGTACGAGCAGTACTTC
TRBJ2-1	NA	TRBV7-3	many	CASSLGGQYNEQFF	TGTGCCAGCAGCTTGGGGGGACAGTACAATGAGCAGTTCTTC
TRBJ2-7	TRBD1	TRBV27	many	CASSLSGHQGDGYEQYF	TGTGCCAGCAGTTTATCGGGTCACCAGGGGGACGGTTACGAGCAGTACTTC
TRBJ2-1	NA	TRBV5-6	many	CASSLNGPTTNEQFF	TGTGCCAGCAGCCTGAATGGGCCTACTACCAATGAGCAGTTCTTC
TRBJ2-2	NA	TRBV20-1	many	CSAQDNRLTGELFF	TGCAGTGCTCAGGACAACCGCCTAACCGGGGAGCTGTTTTTT
TRBJ2-1	NA	TRBV12-3/TRBV12-4	many	CASSRLRDSPYNEQFF	TGTGCCAGCAGTCGACTCCGGGACTCCCCCTACAATGAGCAGTTCTTC
TRBJ1-1	TRBD1	TRBV6-5	many	CASSRDRMNTEAFF	TGTGCCAGCAGTAGGGACAGAATGAACACTGAAGCTTTCTTT
TRBJ1-5	NA	TRBV5-5	many	CASSLAVDLNQPQHF	TGTGCCAGCAGCTTGGCGGTAGATCTGAATCAGCCCCAGCATTTT
TRBJ2-1	NA	TRBV2	medium-sized	CASSGIWYNEQFF	TGTGCCAGCAGTGGGATCTGGTACAATGAGCAGTTCTTC
TRBJ1-3	TRBD1	TRBV12-3/TRBV12-4	many	CASSRTGSGNTIYF	TGTGCCAGCAGTCGGACAGGGTCTGGAAACACCATATATTTT
TRBJ2-7	NA	TRBV7-9	many	CASSLGPGGYEQYF	TGTGCCAGCAGCTTAGGCCCGGGCGGCTACGAGCAGTACTTC
TRBJ2-2	TRBD1	TRBV10-3	many	CASRDSENTGELFF	TGTGCCTCCCGGGACAGTGAAAACACCGGGGAGCTGTTTTTT
TRBJ2-5	NA	TRBV9	many	CASSVGQLQETQYF	TGTGCCAGCAGCGTAGGACAGCTACAAGAGACCCAGTACTTC
TRBJ2-5	NA	TRBV18	NA	CASSPREGGETQYF	TGTGCCAGCTCACCACGAGAGGGTGGAGAGACCCAGTACTTC
TRBJ1-2	TRBD1	TRBV5-1	NA	CASSYETGGYGYTF	TGCGCCAGCAGCTACGAAACAGGGGGCTATGGCTACACCTTC
TRBJ2-3	NA	TRBV7-8	many	CASSQGEGADTQYF	TGTGCCAGCAGCCAGGGCGAGGGGGCAGATACGCAGTATTTT
TRBJ2-7	NA	TRBV7-2	many	CASSSGGYSSYEQYF	TGTGCCAGCAGCTCTGGGGGATACAGCTCCTACGAGCAGTACTTC
TRBJ1-1	TRBD1	TRBV18	many	CASSPVGQGRGRTEAFF	TGTGCCAGCTCACCAGTCGGACAGGGCCGTGGTAGGACTGAAGCTTTCTTT
TRBJ2-7	NA	TRBV15	few	CATSSGPVEQYF	TGTGCCACCAGCTCCGGACCCGTCGAGCAGTACTTC
TRBJ2-1	NA	TRBV9	many	CASSVGGSYNEQFF	TGTGCCAGCAGCGTAGGGGGCTCCTACAATGAGCAGTTCTTC
TRBJ2-7	NA	TRBV5-6	many	CASSFSRVRRSYEQYF	TGTGCCAGCAGCTTTTCCCGGGTTCGCCGCTCCTACGAGCAGTACTTC
TRBJ2-1	TRBD2	TRBV20-1	many	CSARSGRSYNEQFF	TGCAGTGCTAGGAGCGGGAGATCCTACAATGAGCAGTTCTTC
TRBJ2-3	NA	TRBV28	many	CASSSVWSPADAQYF	TGTGCCAGCAGTTCCGTCTGGAGCCCCGCAGATGCGCAGTATTTT
TRBJ2-5	TRBD1	TRBV2	many	CASSQETGAGTQYF	TGTGCCAGCAGTCAAGAGACAGGGGCTGGGACCCAGTACTTC
TRBJ2-2	NA	TRBV28	many	CASSRRGRSNTGELFF	TGTGCCAGCAGCCGCAGGGGGAGGTCAAACACCGGGGAGCTGTTTTTT
TRBJ2-7	NA	TRBV6-1	few	CASSEAGTERF	TGTGCCAGCAGTGAAGCCGGGACCGAACGCTTC
TRBJ2-5	TRBD2	TRBV7-9	many	CASSSTGGSNPQYF	TGTGCCAGCAGCTCGACGGGCGGGAGCAACCCCCAGTACTTC
TRBJ2-1	NA	TRBV7-9	many	CASILGGDEQFF	TGTGCCAGCATCCTAGGGGGAGATGAGCAGTTCTTC
TRBJ2-1	TRBD2	TRBV5-5	many	CASSDIGGSWFF	TGTGCCAGCAGCGACATCGGGGGGTCTTGGTTCTTC
TRBJ2-5	TRBD1	TRBV4-1	many	CASSPGQGRETQYF	TGCGCCAGCAGCCCCGGACAGGGTAGGGAGACCCAGTACTTC
TRBJ2-3	NA	TRBV12-3/TRBV12-4	many	CASSLGVLSRGYF	TGTGCCAGCAGTTTAGGGGTCCTCTCCAGGGGGTATTTT
TRBJ2-3	NA	TRBV5-1	many	CASSLERPWGTDTQYF	TGCGCCAGCAGCTTGGAACGTCCCTGGGGCACAGATACGCAGTATTTT
TRBJ1-5	NA	TRBV5-1	NA	CASSLDITDQPQHF	TGCGCCAGCAGCTTGGATATAACGGACCAGCCCCAGCATTTT
TRBJ2-1	NA	TRBV5-1	many	CASSEHPGDEQFF	TGCGCCAGCAGCGAACACCCTGGTGATGAGCAGTTCTTC
TRBJ2-1	TRBD2	TRBV12-3/TRBV12-4	many	CASTLSISGGAQFF	TGTGCCAGCACCCTTTCCATATCGGGAGGCGCGCAGTTCTTC
TRBJ1-1	TRBD1	TRBV27	many	CASTQRGRGPTEAFF	TGTGCCAGCACCCAAAGGGGCAGGGGGCCCACTGAAGCTTTCTTT
TRBJ2-1	NA	TRBV5-7	few	CASSSGTRSYNEQFF	TGTGCCAGCAGTTCCGGGACCCGCTCCTACAATGAGCAGTTCTTC
TRBJ2-5	NA	TRBV6-6	many	CASSYQVDSQETQYF	TGTGCCAGCAGTTACCAGGTCGACAGCCAAGAGACCCAGTACTTC
TRBJ2-5	NA	TRBV6-5	many	CASSYGGNQETQYF	TGTGCCAGCAGTTACGGCGGGAACCAAGAGACCCAGTACTTC